The 19 T cell receptor beta chains presented below share a single source sample, sequenced in a study of cytotoxic CD8 clonotypes in ibrutinib-treated CLL. Data came from immunoSEQ multiplex PCR; TCRdb stores just in-frame clones and leaves some out. The profile shows approximately 280,000 clones, roughly 76% of them singletons. The sequencing used PBMCs, collected at disease progression, from a patient treated with ibrutinib. The receptors were gathered from a human donor with chronic lymphocytic leukemia.

The rearrangement links TRBV7-3 to TRBJ2-3; TRBD1 is a possible D gene (6 bases). V was trimmed by 5 bases and J by 6 bases, leaving 18 bases between them. This CDR3 region has 15 residues. Germline assignment: CDR1 SGHTA and CDR2 FQGTGA. The DNA of the CDR3 is TGTGCCAGCAGCCTACACGGATCAGGACAGGATACGCAGTATTTT. This gives the protein CASSLHGSGQDTQYF.

The rearrangement links TRBV2 to TRBJ1-6; D call uncertain. Germline CDR1 and CDR2: SNHLY and FYNNEI. The CDR3 runs 15 residues. The V end lost 7 bases, the J end lost 0 bases, and 10 bases lay between the germline ends. CDR3 region: CASTKGSSYNSPLHF. In DNA form, the CDR3 reads TGTGCCAGCACGAAAGGGAGCTCCTATAATTCACCCCTCCACTTT.

This rearrangement joins TRBV28 to TRBJ2-7; 7 bases agree with TRBD1. The CDR3 is made up of 18 amino acids. V dropped 3 bases and J dropped 4; count of bases not matched to a gene: 18. The germline V gene encodes CDR1 MDHEN and CDR2 SYDVKM. This CDR3 reads CASSLNRDRVIPVYEQYF. CDR3 nucleotides: TGTGCCAGCAGTTTGAACCGAGACAGGGTTATCCCCGTATACGAGCAGTACTTC.

The count of this clone is one. CDR3 nucleotide sequence: TGCAGCGTTGTTCCATCCCCCCTGGACAGCGTTGGGACCTTC. Translating it yields CSVVPSPLDSVGTF. This sequence joins TRBV29-1 and TRBJ1-2; D possibly corresponds to TRBD1 (6 bases). V was trimmed by 4 bases and J by 14 bases, leaving 26 bases between them. CDR1 is SQVTM and CDR2 is ANQGSEA in the germline V gene. The CDR3 runs to 14 residues.

This clone was seen just once. The V gene is TRBV11-1, the J gene TRBJ2-1; perhaps TRBD2 as D (5 bases). The germline CDR1 and CDR2 sequences are SGHAT and FQDESV (reference sequence). With 5 bases removed from V and 6 bases from J, the gap between germline ends came to 17 bases. This CDR3 spans 15 amino acids. Here the CDR3 DNA reads TGTGCCAGCAGCCATCGGACTCTCCTTTCCAATGAGCAGTTCTTC. Protein: CASSHRTLLSNEQFF.

The chain joins TRBV19 to TRBJ2-1, with TRBD1 matching 8 bases. Germline lookup yields CDR1 LNHDA and CDR2 SQIVND (reference sequence). CDR3 length equals 14 residues. Trimming took 6 bases from V and 12 from J; bases not matched to a gene: 13. For the CDR3, the DNA is TGTGCCAGTAGCGACTTCCAGGGGGCTCGAGTGCAGTTCTTC. It codes for CASSDFQGARVQFF.

The chain is built from TRBV4-1 and TRBJ2-7, with TRBD1 as a possible D gene (5 bases). Germline V lookup: CDR1 MGHRA, CDR2 YSYEKL. The CDR3 has 14 residues. Trimming shortened V by 1 base and J by 1 base, and 8 bases separated the two germline ends. The CDR3 DNA follows: TGCGCCAGCAGCCAAGCCAGGGCGTCCTACGAGCAGTACTTC. It translates to CASSQARASYEQYF.

The gene calls are TRBV9 and TRBJ1-1, with D perhaps matching TRBD1 (5 bases). V lost 0 bases and J 6 bases, leaving 15 bases between the germline ends. This CDR3 has 15 amino acids. Germline V lookup: CDR1 SGDLS, CDR2 YYNGEE. The CDR3 region has the DNA TGTGCCAGCAGCGTAGGGGCAGGGCGTGTCTCTGAAGCTTTCTTT. Translation: CASSVGAGRVSEAFF.

The V gene is TRBV7-2, the J gene TRBJ2-7; D gene ambiguous. Germline V CDR1 and CDR2: SGHTA, FQGNSA. CDR3 length: 15 amino acids. V was trimmed by 7 bases and J by 4 bases, leaving 20 bases between them. This chain's CDR3 is CASMTKTRSRYEQYF. The CDR3 nucleotides are TGTGCCAGCATGACCAAGACTCGAAGTCGGTACGAGCAGTACTTC.

The chain joins TRBV18 to TRBJ1-1, with D hard to call. The CDR3 sequence is 13 residues long. Trimming took off 4 bases at V and 1 base at J, with 7 bases between the two ends. In germline, CDR1 is KGHSH, CDR2 LQKENI. CDR3 bases: TGTGCCAGCTCACTAGAGGGGAACACTGAAGCTTTCTTT. Translation gives CASSLEGNTEAFF.

The rearrangement joins TRBV29-1 to TRBJ1-2; D remains ambiguous. Trimming took off 3 bases at V and 2 bases at J, with 7 bases between the two ends. CDR1 is SQVTM and CDR2 is ANQGSEA in the germline V gene. This CDR3 is 12 amino acids long. CDR3 residues: CSVELGNYGYTF. The CDR3 nucleotides read TGCAGCGTTGAGTTAGGGAACTATGGCTACACCTTC.

In its sample, this clone was seen a few times. This chain links TRBV10-3 with TRBJ1-2; a possible D gene is TRBD1 (5 bases). The CDR3 contains 12 residues. Germline V lookup: CDR1 ENHRY, CDR2 SYGVKD. V lost 7 bases and J 6 bases, leaving 12 bases between the germline ends. This CDR3 is CAITHGGDGYTF. CDR3 coding DNA: TGTGCCATCACCCACGGGGGGGATGGCTACACCTTC.

V gene TRBV23-1 combines with J gene TRBJ2-5, with TRBD1 matching over 7 bases. TRBV23-1 counts as an open reading frame of uncertain function. CDR3 length equals 14 residues. V was clipped by 6 bases and J by 3 bases; unmatched bases: 7. In DNA, the CDR3 is TGCGCCAGCAGCACCAAGGGGACAGAAGAGACCCAGTACTTC. Residues: CASSTKGTEETQYF.

The rearrangement joins TRBV7-6 to TRBJ2-7; tentatively, D is TRBD1 (5 bases). Germline V gives CDR1 SGHVS, CDR2 FNYEAQ. This CDR3 has 13 residues. V lost 5 bases and J 6 bases, leaving 14 bases between the germline ends. CDR3: CASSPSPGFEQYF. CDR3 nucleotides: TGTGCCAGCAGCCCATCCCCAGGGTTCGAGCAGTACTTC.

The gene calls are TRBV5-4 and TRBJ2-5; 7 bases agree with TRBD2. The CDR3 sequence is 15 residues long. V lost 2 bases, J lost 4 bases, and 8 bases stayed unmatched. Looked up from germline, CDR1 is SGHNT and CDR2 is YYREEE (reference sequence). The chain's CDR3 is CASSFGGSRGETQYF. For the CDR3, the DNA is TGTGCCAGCAGCTTCGGCGGGAGTCGGGGAGAGACCCAGTACTTC.

This clone was seen just once. The V call is TRBV19, the J call TRBJ2-7; 11 bases agree with TRBD2. The germline V gene has CDR1 LNHDA and CDR2 SQIVND (reference sequence). CDR3 size: 15 residues. J gave up 0 bases and V 5 bases, and 3 bases lay outside the gene matches. The CDR3 DNA reads as TGTGCCAGTAGTGTCACTAGCGGGAGCTCCTACGAGCAGTACTTC. Its protein product is CASSVTSGSSYEQYF.

The table lists this clone with a few counts. V usage is TRBV7-8 and J usage is TRBJ2-7; 9 bases match TRBD1. With V trimmed by 4 bases and J by 2 bases, 6 bases remained unmatched. Germline lookup yields CDR1 SGHVS and CDR2 FQNEAQ. This CDR3 spans 15 amino acids. The CDR3 sequence: CASSSSGTGTYEQYF. As DNA, the CDR3 is TGTGCCAGCAGCTCTTCCGGGACAGGGACCTACGAGCAGTACTTC. The full variable domain, rest sourced from reference TRBV7-8 and TRBJ2-7, is GAGVSQSPRYKVAKRGQDVALRCDPISGHVSLFWYQQALGQGPEFLTYFQNEAQLDKSGLPSDRFFAERPEGSVSTLKIQRTQQEDSAVYLCASSSSGTGTYEQYFGPGTRLTVT.

As to this clone: A much larger clonotype is one base distant, so this may be a read error. The chain has TRBV6-5 and TRBJ2-3, with 7 bases aligning to TRBD2. Germline-derived CDR1 and CDR2 are MNHEY and SVGAGI. V gave up 6 bases and J gave up 6 bases; unmatched junction bases: 0. CDR3 length equals 11 residues. This chain's CDR3 is CASRRGDTQYF. The DNA for the CDR3 is TGTGCCAGCAGGCGGGGGGATACGCAGTATTTT.

This clone has just one count. The chain combines TRBV6-5 with TRBJ2-3; tentatively, D is TRBD2 (6 bases). Trimming left V 2 bases short and J 0 bases short, with 9 bases between. This CDR3 comprises 15 residues. Germline assignment: CDR1 MNHEY and CDR2 SVGAGI. CDR3 nucleotide sequence: TGTGCCAGCAGTTACGACGGGAGTAGCACAGATACGCAGTATTTT. Translation: CASSYDGSSTDTQYF.